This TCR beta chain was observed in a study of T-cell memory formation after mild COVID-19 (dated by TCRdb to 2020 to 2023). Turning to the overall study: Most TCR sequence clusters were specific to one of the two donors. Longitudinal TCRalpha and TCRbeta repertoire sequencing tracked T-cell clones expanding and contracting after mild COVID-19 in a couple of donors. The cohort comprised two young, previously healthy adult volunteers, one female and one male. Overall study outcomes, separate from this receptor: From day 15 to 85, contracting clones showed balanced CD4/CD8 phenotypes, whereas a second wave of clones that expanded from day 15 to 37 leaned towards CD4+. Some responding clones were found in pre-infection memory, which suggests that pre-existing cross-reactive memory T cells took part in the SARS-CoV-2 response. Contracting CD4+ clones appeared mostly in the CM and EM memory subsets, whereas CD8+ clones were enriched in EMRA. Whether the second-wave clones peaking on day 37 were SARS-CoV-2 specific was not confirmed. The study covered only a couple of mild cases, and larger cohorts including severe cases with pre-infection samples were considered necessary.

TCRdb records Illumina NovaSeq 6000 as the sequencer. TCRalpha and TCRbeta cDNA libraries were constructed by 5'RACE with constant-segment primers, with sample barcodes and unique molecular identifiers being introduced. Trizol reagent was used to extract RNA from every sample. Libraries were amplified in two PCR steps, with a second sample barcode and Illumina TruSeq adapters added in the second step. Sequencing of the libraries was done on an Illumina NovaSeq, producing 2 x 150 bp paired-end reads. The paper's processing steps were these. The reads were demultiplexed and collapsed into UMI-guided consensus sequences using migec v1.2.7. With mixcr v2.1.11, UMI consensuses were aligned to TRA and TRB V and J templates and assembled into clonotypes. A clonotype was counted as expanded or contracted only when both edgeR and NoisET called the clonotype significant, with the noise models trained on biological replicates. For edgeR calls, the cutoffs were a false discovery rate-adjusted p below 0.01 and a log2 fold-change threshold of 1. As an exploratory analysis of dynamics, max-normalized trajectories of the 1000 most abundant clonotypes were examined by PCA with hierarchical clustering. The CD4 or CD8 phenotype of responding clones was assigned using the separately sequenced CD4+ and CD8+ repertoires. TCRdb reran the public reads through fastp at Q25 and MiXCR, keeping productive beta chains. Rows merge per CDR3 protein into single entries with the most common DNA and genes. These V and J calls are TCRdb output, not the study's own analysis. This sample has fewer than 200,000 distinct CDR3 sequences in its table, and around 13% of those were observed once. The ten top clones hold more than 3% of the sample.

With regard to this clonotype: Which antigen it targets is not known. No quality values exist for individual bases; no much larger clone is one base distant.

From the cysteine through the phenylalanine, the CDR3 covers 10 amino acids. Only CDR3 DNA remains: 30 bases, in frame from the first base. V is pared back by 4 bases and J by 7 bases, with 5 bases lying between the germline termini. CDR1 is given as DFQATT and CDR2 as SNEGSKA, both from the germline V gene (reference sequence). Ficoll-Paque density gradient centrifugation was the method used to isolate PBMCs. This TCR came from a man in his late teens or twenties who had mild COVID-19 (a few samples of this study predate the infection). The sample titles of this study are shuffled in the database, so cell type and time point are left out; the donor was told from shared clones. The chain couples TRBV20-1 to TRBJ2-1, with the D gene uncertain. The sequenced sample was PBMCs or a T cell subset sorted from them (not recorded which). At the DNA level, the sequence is TGCAGTGCTATTGGGAATGAGCAGTTCTTC. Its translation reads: CSAIGNEQFF.